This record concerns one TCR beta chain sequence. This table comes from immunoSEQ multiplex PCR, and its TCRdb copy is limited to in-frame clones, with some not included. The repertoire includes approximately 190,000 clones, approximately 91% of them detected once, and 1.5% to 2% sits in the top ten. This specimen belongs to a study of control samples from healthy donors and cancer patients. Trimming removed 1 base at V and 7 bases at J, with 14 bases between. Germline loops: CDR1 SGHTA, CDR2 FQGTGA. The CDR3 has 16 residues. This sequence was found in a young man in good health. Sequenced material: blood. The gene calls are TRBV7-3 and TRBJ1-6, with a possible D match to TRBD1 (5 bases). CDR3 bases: TGTGCCAGCAGCTTAAATCAGGGCTCGGGGAATTCACCCCTCCACTTT. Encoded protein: CASSLNQGSGNSPLHF.